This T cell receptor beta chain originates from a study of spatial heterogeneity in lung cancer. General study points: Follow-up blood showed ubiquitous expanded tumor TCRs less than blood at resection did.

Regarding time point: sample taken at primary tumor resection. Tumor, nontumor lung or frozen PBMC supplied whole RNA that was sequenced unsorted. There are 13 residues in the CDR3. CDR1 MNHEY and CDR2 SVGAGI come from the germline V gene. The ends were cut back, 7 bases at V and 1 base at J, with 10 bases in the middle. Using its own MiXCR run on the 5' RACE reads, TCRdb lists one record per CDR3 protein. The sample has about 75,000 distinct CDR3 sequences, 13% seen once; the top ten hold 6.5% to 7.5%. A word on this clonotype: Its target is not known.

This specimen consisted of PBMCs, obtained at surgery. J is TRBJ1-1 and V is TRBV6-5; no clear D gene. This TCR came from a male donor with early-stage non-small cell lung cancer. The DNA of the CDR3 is TGTGCCAGCAAGTACGGGCAGAACACTGAAGCTTTCTTT. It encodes CASKYGQNTEAFF.